The text below deals with one TCR beta chain. Its antigen is still unknown. No per-base quality is available; no much larger clone lies one base away. The approximately 39 donors, aged about 6 to 95 years, were systemically healthy Caucasian individuals from Russia. Approximately 9 milliliters of peripheral blood were collected from each donor into EDTA-treated Vacutainer tubes. PBMCs were isolated by Ficoll-Paque density-gradient centrifugation, with at least 7 million obtained per sample. Trizol reagent was used to extract total RNA from the PBMCs, yielding at least 5 micrograms per sample. The percentages of naive CD45RAhigh/CD27high T cells were determined by flow cytometry on a PBMC aliquot from every donor. Library preparation used 5' RACE. TCRdb names Illumina HiSeq 2500 as the instrument used. A second PCR of roughly 7 to 12 cycles was run with a J-beta primer mix and a sample-barcoded 5' primer. Each TCR beta cDNA molecule received a unique molecular identifier from a template-switch 5' adaptor carrying 12 random nucleotides. Each sample yielded at least 2.5 million CDR3-containing paired-end reads. All of the RNA was converted into first-strand cDNA using the Mint cDNA synthesis kit, with a TRBC-specific oligonucleotide serving as the primer. All cDNA was treated with uracil-DNA glycosylase and then went through a first 18-cycle PCR with the universal primers M1SS and BC2_uni_R. The study's own analysis went as follows. Normalization of each sample was performed by random selection of 1 million high-quality reads, each carrying a distinct molecular identifier. Reads with shared molecular identifiers were discarded instead of being binned into consensus sequences. MiTCR, set to a Q25 quality threshold and the strictest error-elimination algorithm, was used for CDR3 identification, clonotype clustering and error correction. A nonparametric unseen species model using Euler transformation provided a lower-bound estimate of total TCR beta diversity. Through fastp at Q25 and MiXCR, TCRdb rebuilt clones from the public reads, retaining in-frame beta chains. CDR3 protein duplicates are merged, each entry listing the most common genes and DNA. These V and J calls originate from TCRdb's pipeline instead of the authors' own analysis. For this sample the table gives about 1.6 million distinct CDR3 sequences, of which around 35% were detected only once. Jointly, the top ten make up around 10% of the sample.

Cut back by 7 bases and 9 bases, the V and J ends lie 19 bases apart. CDR1 MDHEN and CDR2 SYDVKM are derived from the germline V gene. There are 14 amino acids in the CDR3, from cysteine to phenylalanine inclusive. Only the CDR3 part of the read is kept: 42 bases, read in frame from the first base. This entry belongs to a study of blood T cells in healthy people across ages (dated by TCRdb to 2015 to 2017). Study-level background: In model experiments, template switching captured roughly one uniquely barcoded TCR beta cDNA molecule for every two T cells. To track age-related changes in TCR beta repertoire diversity, the study relied on deep sequencing normalized with unique cDNA molecular identifiers. Donors were grouped into four age groups: young (average 16 years), middle-aged (about 40), aged (around 60) and long-lived (around 80). To avoid experimental bias, donors of different ages were randomly spread across the sequencing lanes. For two donors (one aged 18 to 30 and one aged 80 or older), the study analyzed two additional independent replicas of 1 million unique cDNA reads from the same blood draw.

Beyond this particular receptor, the publication reports: Donor CMV infection status was unknown, potentially confounding age-related changes in expanded clonotypes. There was a strong correlation between observed TCR beta diversity and the percentage of naive T cells measured by flow cytometry. As age increased, observed TCR beta diversity per million T cells dropped in a roughly linear way, and a significant reduction was already evident by age approximately 40. Since profiling was done on bulk unsorted PBMCs, naive and antigen-experienced compartments could not be conclusively compared. Estimates of total diversity based on one million sequenced T cells were regarded as lower bounds and as underestimates. Compared with the aged group, the long-lived group had more naive CD4+ T cells, fewer expanded clones and increased TCR diversity, suggesting age selection.

Sequencing used blood. The V and J segments used are TRBV28 and TRBJ2-1; no D gene can be assigned with confidence. The sequence was collected from a young woman in good health. The CDR3: CASTPGGQWGEQFF. The bases read TGTGCCAGCACACCGGGCGGTCAGTGGGGTGAGCAGTTCTTC.